This T cell receptor (beta chain) was captured by sequencing in a study of T cells in localized non-small cell lung cancer. The data were produced by immunoSEQ multiplex PCR, yet TCRdb's version contains in-frame clones alone and is incomplete. The repertoire consists of 130,000 or so clones, with more than 80% occurring once and the leading ten covering around 1.8%. V was shortened by 6 bases and J by 0 bases, with 20 bases between the two germline ends. Per germline, CDR1 MNHEY and CDR2 SMNVEV (reference sequence). The CDR3 length is 18 residues. This sequence was found in a female donor over 55 with stage I lung adenocarcinoma. The chain couples TRBV27 to TRBJ2-2; D may be TRBD1 (6 bases). This material consisted of peripheral blood, taken before any cancer treatment. CDR3 DNA sequence: TGTGCCAGCAGCCATAGATTCAGGGGCACCTCGAACACCGGGGAGCTGTTTTTT. Amino acids: CASSHRFRGTSNTGELFF.